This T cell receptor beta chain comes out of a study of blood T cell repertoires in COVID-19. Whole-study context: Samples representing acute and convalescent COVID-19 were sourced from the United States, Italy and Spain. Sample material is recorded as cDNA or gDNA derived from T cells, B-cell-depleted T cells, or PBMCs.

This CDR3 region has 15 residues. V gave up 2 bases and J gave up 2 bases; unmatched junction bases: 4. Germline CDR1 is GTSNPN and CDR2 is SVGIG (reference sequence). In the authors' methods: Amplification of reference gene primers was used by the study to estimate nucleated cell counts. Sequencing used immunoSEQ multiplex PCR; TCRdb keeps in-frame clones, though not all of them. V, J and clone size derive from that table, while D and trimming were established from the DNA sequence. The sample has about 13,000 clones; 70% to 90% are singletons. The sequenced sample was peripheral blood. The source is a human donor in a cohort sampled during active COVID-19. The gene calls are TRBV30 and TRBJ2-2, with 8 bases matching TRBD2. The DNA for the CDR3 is TGTGCCTGGAGTCTATTAGCGGGAAACACCGGGGAGCTGTTTTTT. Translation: CAWSLLAGNTGELFF.